The sequence of this TCR beta chain was determined in a study of T cell responses to AZD1222 COVID-19 vaccine. Broader study findings: Spike-specific TCRs gained breadth and depth after people received two AZD1222 doses. At baseline, just a handful of AZD1222 recipients tested seropositive.

Sequenced by immunoSEQ multiplex PCR; TCRdb stores in-frame clones only, minus some. This repertoire shows fewer than 90,000 clones, 85% to 95% found once; its top ten account for 11%. The CDR3 runs 16 residues. Looked up from germline, CDR1 is SGHTA and CDR2 is FQGTGA. The ends were cut back, 1 base at V and 0 bases at J, with 7 bases in the middle. Note on this clone: Its antigen remains unknown.

Specimen: peripheral blood, collected 28 days after the second AZD1222 dose. The genes are TRBV7-3 and TRBJ2-6, with a tentative D call TRBD1 (6 bases). The TCR sequence derives from an adult who received the AZD1222 COVID-19 vaccine. CDR3 sequence (DNA): TGTGCCAGCAGCTTAAAACAGGGCTCTGGGGCCAACGTCCTGACTTTC. This encodes CASSLKQGSGANVLTF. The full variable domain, rest sourced from reference TRBV7-3 and TRBJ2-6, is GAGVSQTPSNKVTEKGKYVELRCDPISGHTALYWYRQSLGQGPEFLIYFQGTGAADDSGLPNDRFFAVRPEGSVSTLKIQRTERGDSAVYLCASSLKQGSGANVLTFGAGSRLTVL.